What follows is one T cell receptor (beta chain) and its context. The source of the sample is a study of blood T cell repertoires in COVID-19. Looking at the study overall: Samples representing acute and convalescent COVID-19 were sourced from the United States, Italy and Spain. T cells, B-cell-depleted T cells, or PBMCs supplied cDNA or gDNA.

As handled by the study authors: Nucleated cell number was recorded as an estimate derived from reference gene primer amplification. Produced via immunoSEQ multiplex PCR; TCRdb's table is partial and in-frame only. The V and J calls and clone size are taken from that table; D and trimming were inferred from the DNA. Of fewer than 500,000 clones listed, around nine tenths are singletons. This CDR3 has 16 residues. Germline V gene lookup returns CDR1 MNHNY and CDR2 SVGAGI (reference sequence). V lost 0 bases, J lost 3 bases, and 11 bases lay in between. Enrolled during active infection, Seattle patients were then followed longitudinally.

Material for sequencing was peripheral blood. The rearrangement uses TRBV6-6 and TRBJ2-2, with TRBD2 as a possible D gene (6 bases). The sequence derives from a man between 18 and 29 years old with COVID-19, enrolled during active disease. CDR3 protein: CASSYSGGYDTGELFF. CDR3 sequence (DNA): TGTGCCAGCAGTTACTCGGGGGGTTATGACACCGGGGAGCTGTTTTTT.